Presented here are 32 T cell receptor beta chains from one specimen sequenced in a study of blood T cells in healthy people across ages. Using a J-beta primer mix together with a sample-barcoded 5' primer, a second PCR was run for roughly 6 to 12 cycles. TCRdb used MiXCR to reprocess the 5' RACE reads, holding one entry per CDR3 protein. The profile shows 1.5 million to 2 million distinct CDR3 sequences, 28% of them singletons. Sequencing was carried out using blood. Receptor source: a woman in her twenties or thirties in good health.

This rearrangement joins TRBV28 to TRBJ1-5; D is perhaps TRBD1 (5 bases). Germline assignment: CDR1 MDHEN and CDR2 SYDVKM. This CDR3 region has 16 residues. V was cut by 4 bases and J by 6 bases, with 19 bases left in between. This CDR3 is CASSSPVGQAGQPQHF. The CDR3, as DNA: TGTGCCAGCAGTTCTCCGGTGGGGCAGGCGGGTCAGCCCCAGCATTTT.

The chain couples TRBV3-1 to TRBJ1-2; D not certain. The germline V gene has CDR1 LGHDT and CDR2 YNNKEL (reference sequence). The CDR3 has 13 amino acids. Trimming took off 6 bases at V and 1 base at J, with 9 bases between the two ends. The CDR3 loop reads CASSSAYNYGYTF. The CDR3 coding sequence is TGTGCCAGCAGTTCCGCCTATAACTATGGCTACACCTTC.

The genes are TRBV27 and TRBJ2-3; 10 bases map to TRBD2. Germline CDR1 and CDR2: MNHEY and SMNVEV (reference sequence). The CDR3 loop spans 15 amino acids. V gave up 5 bases and J gave up 4 bases; unmatched junction bases: 6. The CDR3 loop is CASSISSGGADTQYF. The CDR3 nucleotides read TGTGCCAGCAGTATCTCTAGCGGGGGCGCAGATACGCAGTATTTT.

This clonotype was counted many times. CDR3 amino acids: CASSSIRGLENIQYF. As DNA, the CDR3 is TGTGCCAGCAGCTCCATCAGGGGGCTTGAAAACATTCAGTACTTC. The chain uses TRBV11-2 and TRBJ2-4; 8 nucleotides match TRBD1. After removal of 4 bases from V and 5 bases from J, the junction contained 7 bases not matched to a gene. Germline V gene lookup returns CDR1 SGHAT and CDR2 FQNNGV. This CDR3 is 15 amino acids long.

There are a few counts of this clonotype. Being one base from a much bigger clone, this may be a read error. The gene calls are TRBV9 and TRBJ2-5; 7 bases line up with TRBD2. V was pared by 3 bases and J by 5 bases, with 10 bases of the junction left unmatched. The CDR3 loop spans 15 amino acids. Per the germline V gene, CDR1 is SGDLS and CDR2 is YYNGEE. CDR3 sequence: CASSAQRGEGETQYF. As DNA, the CDR3 is TGTGCCAGCAGCGCACAGCGCGGGGAGGGGGAGACCCAGTACTTC.

V is TRBV10-3 and J is TRBJ2-7; no definite D call. With 0 bases removed from V and 7 bases from J, the gap between germline ends came to 10 bases. Looked up from germline, CDR1 is ENHRY and CDR2 is SYGVKD. The CDR3 covers 13 residues. The CDR3 sequence is CAISESASGEQYF. CDR3 DNA: TGTGCCATCAGTGAGTCAGCCTCCGGTGAGCAGTACTTC.

In regard to this clonotype: A clone one base away is much larger, so this may be a read error. The rearrangement joins TRBV10-3 to TRBJ2-7, with TRBD1 as a possible D gene (5 bases). The DNA end lines up better with TRBJ2-5; the J call may be wrong. Germline V gives CDR1 ENHRY, CDR2 SYGVKD. The CDR3 is made up of 14 amino acids. The CDR3 sequence is CAISEFDSQGTQYF. The DNA for the CDR3 is TGTGCCATCAGTGAGTTCGACAGTCAAGGGACCCAGTACTTC.

This clonotype was seen only a few times. This sequence joins TRBV5-1 and TRBJ2-2; D may be TRBD2 (7 bases). CDR1 and CDR2 from the germline V gene are SGHRS and YFSETQ. The CDR3 extends over 15 amino acids. The V end was cut by 1 base, the J end by 6 bases, with 13 bases between. CDR3 nucleotides: TGCGCCAGCAGCTTGCCCGGGGGGCAGGCCGGGGAGCTGTTTTTT. Encoded protein: CASSLPGGQAGELFF.

The V call is TRBV14, the J call TRBJ1-4, with 7 bases matching TRBD1. V shed 4 bases and J 7 bases; nucleotides not matched to a gene: 9. The CDR3 has 15 residues. Germline assignment: CDR1 SGHDN and CDR2 FVKESK. The CDR3 bases are TGTGCCAGCAGCCCAATACAGGGGACGAGTGAAAAACTGTTTTTT. It is translated as CASSPIQGTSEKLFF.

The V and J genes are TRBV28 and TRBJ2-3; D may be TRBD2 (6 bases). V gave up 6 bases and J gave up 2 bases, with 15 bases separating them. The CDR3 covers 15 residues. Per the germline V gene, CDR1 is MDHEN and CDR2 is SYDVKM. CDR3 sequence reads: CASSISGTLTDTQYF. The CDR3 coding sequence is TGTGCCAGCAGCATTAGCGGTACACTCACAGATACGCAGTATTTT.

As to this clonotype: The junction differs from germline at one of its ends, possibly a read error. The chain recombines TRBV29-1 with TRBJ1-2; D gene ambiguous. CDR3 length: 12 amino acids. Germline V gene data show CDR1 as SQVTM and CDR2 as ANQGSEA. In nucleotides, the CDR3 is TGCAGTGTTGAAGAGGGAGTCTATGGCTACACCTTC. Protein: CSVEEGVYGYTF.

This chain connects TRBV20-1 to TRBJ2-3; D is ambiguous. Germline V gene sequence: CDR1 DFQATT, CDR2 SNEGSKA (reference sequence). This CDR3 has 14 amino acids. V lost 3 bases and J lost 0, with 10 bases in between. The CDR3 loop reads CSARFLRSTDTQYF. CDR3 nucleotides: TGCAGTGCTAGGTTCCTCAGGAGCACAGATACGCAGTATTTT.

This sequence joins TRBV18 and TRBJ1-1, with D tentatively TRBD1 (5 bases). This CDR3 is built from 14 residues. V lost 5 bases, J lost 5 bases, and 15 bases lay in between. In germline, CDR1 is KGHSH, CDR2 LQKENI. CDR3 region: CASSGSGTGTEAFF. CDR3 nucleotide sequence: TGTGCCAGCTCAGGTTCAGGGACGGGGACTGAAGCTTTCTTT.

As to this clonotype: A much more abundant neighbour one base away suggests this may be a read error. The chain is built from TRBV4-2 and TRBJ2-3; 8 nucleotides line up with TRBD2. The germline CDR1 and CDR2 sequences are LGHNA and YNFKEQ. The CDR3 is 17 amino acids. CDR3 DNA sequence: TGTGCCAGCAGCCAGGCGTTGCGGGGGGCTATCACAGGTACGCAGTATTTT. It specifies CASSQALRGAITGTQYF.

The chain uses TRBV3-1 and TRBJ1-1; 9 nucleotides line up with TRBD1. The CDR3 is 15 amino acids. J lost 4 bases, V lost 3 bases, and 6 bases had no gene match. CDR1 LGHDT and CDR2 YNNKEL come from the germline V gene (reference sequence). CDR3 region: CASSQRDRVSTEAFF. CDR3 DNA: TGTGCCAGCAGCCAGAGGGACAGGGTCAGCACTGAAGCTTTCTTT.

In regard to this clonotype: This clone may be a read error of a much larger clone one base away. The chain has TRBV28 and TRBJ2-1; weak D call: TRBD1 (5 bases). The CDR3 loop spans 13 amino acids. CDR1 is MDHEN and CDR2 is SYDVKM in the germline V gene. CDR3: CASSLNWGNEQCF. The CDR3 DNA sequence: TGTGCCAGCAGTTTAAACTGGGGCAATGAGCAGTGCTTC.

There are a few counts of this clonotype. CDR3 residues: CASSLGQGEWNEQFF. For the CDR3, the DNA is TGTGCCAGCAGTCTCGGACAGGGTGAGTGGAATGAGCAGTTCTTC. The chain combines TRBV12-3 or TRBV12-4 with TRBJ2-1; 8 positions agree with TRBD1. CDR3 length: 15 residues. V lost 5 bases and J lost 7; bases outside the gene matches: 10.

This clonotype was counted between two and nine times. The V and J genes are TRBV24-1 and TRBJ1-5; D call uncertain. Looked up from germline, CDR1 is KGHDR and CDR2 is SFDVKD. Trimming pared 1 base from V and 7 bases from J, leaving 10 bases between. This CDR3 has 14 amino acids. CDR3: CATSDFRGSQPQHF. CDR3 sequence (DNA): TGTGCCACCAGTGATTTTCGGGGTAGCCAGCCCCAGCATTTT.

A few counts support this clonotype. V gene TRBV4-3 combines with J gene TRBJ1-1; D is uncertain. This CDR3 comprises 13 residues. V lost 1 base and J 4 bases, leaving 7 bases between the germline ends. The germline CDR1 and CDR2 sequences are LGHNA and YSLEER. CDR3 nucleotide sequence: TGCGCCAGCAGCCAAGTAAGGAGCACTGAAGCTTTCTTT. Translated: CASSQVRSTEAFF.

This clonotype was seen repeatedly, ten times or more. The rearrangement uses TRBV7-9 and TRBJ2-7; TRBD1 is a possible D gene (6 bases). V was shortened by 1 base and J by 2 bases, with 15 bases between the two germline ends. Germline-derived CDR1 and CDR2 are SEHNR and FQNEAQ (reference sequence). There are 16 residues in the CDR3. CDR3 coding DNA: TGTGCCAGCAGCTTAGGGAGACAGGACCTACCCTACGAGCAGTACTTC. Its translation: CASSLGRQDLPYEQYF.

This chain uses TRBV12-3 or TRBV12-4 with TRBJ1-2, with D possibly TRBD1 on 5 matching bases. This CDR3 spans 16 amino acids. V shed 4 bases and J shed 4 bases, with 19 bases lying between them. CDR3 bases: TGTGCCAGCAGTTCCGAGGACATCTACGACCTCTATGGCTACACCTTC. Amino acids: CASSSEDIYDLYGYTF.

This clonotype was seen only a few times. V gene TRBV29-1 combines with J gene TRBJ1-1; D gene unclear. The germline gives CDR1 SQVTM, CDR2 ANQGSEA. The germline V and J ends were trimmed by 1 base and 0 bases, with 6 bases remaining between them. CDR3 size: 13 residues. CDR3 bases: TGCAGCGTTGAAGCGACCTTGAACACTGAAGCTTTCTTT. Translated: CSVEATLNTEAFF.

V and J are TRBV7-9 and TRBJ1-2; 7 positions agree with TRBD1. Germline V gene lookup returns CDR1 SEHNR and CDR2 FQNEAQ (reference sequence). Trimming took 2 bases from V and 5 from J; bases not matched to a gene: 8. CDR3 length: 15 residues. The CDR3 sequence is CASSLPGQKGYGYTF. In DNA form, the CDR3 reads TGTGCCAGCAGCTTACCGGGACAGAAGGGTTATGGCTACACCTTC.

The chain joins TRBV5-1 to TRBJ2-5, with TRBD1 identical over 7 bases. V dropped 4 bases and J dropped 5; count of bases not matched to a gene: 14. The CDR3 is made up of 16 amino acids. Germline CDR1 and CDR2: SGHRS and YFSETQ. This CDR3 is CASSTFPDRFGETQYF. Here the CDR3 DNA reads TGCGCCAGCAGCACCTTCCCGGACAGGTTTGGGGAGACCCAGTACTTC.

This clonotype was picked up a small number of times. This chain connects TRBV20-1 to TRBJ2-5, with D maybe TRBD2 (6 bases). The ends were cut back, 4 bases at V and 9 bases at J, with 21 bases in the middle. This CDR3 has 14 residues. Germline V CDR1 and CDR2: DFQATT, SNEGSKA (reference sequence). The CDR3 is CSATVGTLGGSQYF. The CDR3 DNA reads as TGCAGTGCTACCGTCGGGACTCTCGGAGGGTCCCAGTACTTC.

This clonotype was counted at least ten times. The rearrangement joins TRBV5-1 to TRBJ1-2; 10 bases match TRBD1. Trimming at V came to 3 bases and at J to 4 bases, leaving 6 bases not matched to a gene. CDR1 is SGHRS, CDR2 YFSETQ, per germline. This CDR3 has 15 amino acids. Written as DNA, the CDR3 is TGCGCCAGCAGCTGGGCGACAGGGGGCATCTATGGCTACACCTTC. Translating it yields CASSWATGGIYGYTF. Drawing the rest from reference TRBV5-1 and TRBJ1-2, the complete variable domain is KAGVTQTPRYLIKTRGQQVTLSCSPISGHRSVSWYQQTPGQGLQFLFEYFSETQRNKGNFPGRFSGRQFSNSRSEMNVSTLELGDSALYLCASSWATGGIYGYTFGSGTRLTVV.

The V gene is TRBV6-6, the J gene TRBJ2-4; 10 nucleotides align to TRBD1. CDR1 is MNHNY and CDR2 is SVGAGI in the germline V gene (reference sequence). V lost 2 bases and J lost 13; bases outside the gene matches: 14. The CDR3 is 16 residues long. CDR3 DNA sequence: TGTGCCAGCAGTTACCCCACCGGGACAGGGGCGGGTGAGCAGTACTTC. It translates to CASSYPTGTGAGEQYF.

There are many counts of this clonotype. V is TRBV29-1 and J is TRBJ1-2; a weak D match, TRBD1 (6 bases). CDR1 and CDR2 (germline): SQVTM, ANQGSEA. V dropped 1 base and J dropped 3 bases, with 12 bases sitting between them. The CDR3 has 14 residues. The CDR3 sequence: CSVEVTGADYGYTF. DNA of the CDR3: TGCAGCGTTGAAGTGACGGGGGCTGACTATGGCTACACCTTC.

This clonotype came up a few times. The gene calls are TRBV2 and TRBJ2-3, with D hard to call. The CDR3 covers 17 residues. Trimming shortened V by 5 bases and J by 6 bases, and 24 bases separated the two germline ends. The germline CDR1 and CDR2 sequences are SNHLY and FYNNEI. The CDR3 nucleotides are TGTGCCAGCAGTTCTGACTCCCTGCCCCTATTGTCCGATACGCAGTATTTT. Its protein is CASSSDSLPLLSDTQYF.

The J gene is TRBJ1-1, the V gene TRBV7-9, with D uncertain. CDR1 and CDR2 (germline): SEHNR, FQNEAQ (reference sequence). V was trimmed by 1 base and J by 10 bases, leaving 10 bases between them. The CDR3 loop spans 12 amino acids. CDR3 in amino acids: CASSLETISAFF. CDR3 nucleotide sequence: TGTGCCAGCAGCTTAGAAACAATTTCAGCTTTCTTT. The complete variable domain, with remaining parts taken from reference TRBV7-9 and TRBJ1-1, reads DTGVSQNPRHKITKRGQNVTFRCDPISEHNRLYWYRQTLGQGPEFLTYFQNEAQLEKSRLLSDRFSAERPKGSFSTLEIQRTEQGDSAMYLCASSLETISAFFGQGTRLTVV.

The CDR3 bases are TGTGCCAGCAGCCGGGGTCTGGGCGCGTATGGCTACACCTTC. Residues: CASSRGLGAYGYTF. The chain recombines TRBV7-9 with TRBJ1-2; D is undetermined. The V end lost 5 bases, the J end lost 5 bases, and 15 bases lay between the germline ends. The germline CDR1 and CDR2 sequences are SEHNR and FQNEAQ (reference sequence). The CDR3 is 14 amino acids.

The rearrangement joins TRBV7-2 to TRBJ2-1, with 7 bases fitting TRBD1. Germline loops: CDR1 SGHTA, CDR2 FQGNSA. V lost 2 bases to trimming and J lost 10 bases; unmatched junction nucleotides: 8. CDR3 length: 14 residues. The CDR3 reads CASSLSGQFGEQFF. CDR3 sequence (DNA): TGTGCCAGCAGCTTATCGGGACAGTTCGGAGAGCAGTTCTTC.